These T cell receptor beta chains were read from a single sample in a study of T cells in Graves' hyperthyroidism and ophthalmopathy. TCRdb re-analysed the multiplex PCR reads in MiXCR, keeping a single row per CDR3 protein. The sample holds over 500,000 distinct CDR3 sequences; roughly 45% are singletons and the top ten take 44%. Specimen: peripheral blood or thyroid tissue (not recorded which). These receptors were taken from an adult woman with Graves' disease, either hyperthyroidism or ophthalmopathy (not recorded which). The CDR3 runs from the conserved cysteine through the conserved F or W. A D gene is named only where the DNA matches it firmly. Not every row has a clone size; where given, it reads once, few, many or a size class.

j_call clone_size d_call v_call cdr3_aa cdr3_nt
TRBJ2-5 few TRBD1 TRBV29-1 CSVETGRGETQYF TGCAGCGTTGAAACGGGCAGGGGGGAGACCCAGTACTTC
TRBJ2-5 many NA TRBV11-2 CASSLVGGTGETQYF TGTGCCAGCAGCTTAGTTGGGGGGACTGGGGAGACCCAGTACTTC
TRBJ2-5 NA TRBD2 TRBV7-9 CASSRWEGRETQYF TGTGCCAGCAGCAGATGGGAGGGTCGAGAGACCCAGTACTTC
TRBJ2-7 NA NA TRBV11-2 CASSSRGNDYEQYF TGTGCCAGCAGCTCTAGAGGAAACGACTACGAGCAGTACTTC
TRBJ2-5 NA TRBD1 TRBV20-1 CSAGDRESNIF TGCAGTGCAGGGGACAGGGAATCCAATATATTC
TRBJ1-1 few NA TRBV12-3/TRBV12-4 CASSSQNRVSEAFF TGTGCCAGCAGTTCCCAGAACAGGGTCTCTGAAGCTTTCTTT
TRBJ2-5 NA NA TRBV24-1 CATSDSGKGTYQETQYF TGTGCCACCAGTGATTCCGGCAAAGGGACGTACCAAGAGACCCAGTACTTC
TRBJ1-1 many NA TRBV6-1 CASSEVTTQAFF TGTGCCAGCAGTGAAGTAACGACCCAAGCTTTCTTT
TRBJ1-5 NA NA TRBV15 CAPGLSNQPQHF TGTGCCCCGGGTTTGAGCAATCAGCCCCAGCATTTT
TRBJ2-7 NA NA TRBV11-2 CASSFSRMGTNYEQYF TGTGCCAGCAGCTTTTCTAGAATGGGGACCAACTACGAGCAGTACTTC
TRBJ2-2 many TRBD2 TRBV7-2 CASSLNWLAGAGELFF TGTGCCAGCAGCTTAAATTGGCTAGCGGGGGCGGGGGAGCTGTTTTTT
TRBJ2-5 NA NA TRBV2 CASRGSDSAGRPLEATTQYF TGTGCCAGCAGAGGTTCGGACAGCGCTGGGAGACCCCTGGAGGCAACGACCCAGTACTTC
TRBJ2-7 many NA TRBV12-3/TRBV12-4 CASSQTGRTYEQYF TGTGCCAGCAGTCAAACCGGACGGACCTACGAGCAGTACTTC
TRBJ2-7 NA TRBD2 TRBV7-9 CASSSGGEGPGAYF TGTGCCAGCAGCTCGGGGGGGGAGGGCCCCGGCGCGTACTTC
TRBJ1-6 NA NA TRBV9 CASSVVGTEWAPLHF TGTGCCAGCAGCGTAGTGGGGACTGAGTGGGCACCCCTCCACTTT
TRBJ2-5 NA NA TRBV29-1 CSVLPRGRSETQYF TGCAGCGTTTTGCCCCGGGGTAGGAGCGAGACCCAGTACTTC
TRBJ2-3 NA TRBD2 TRBV15 CATSDTPSGTSTDTQYF TGTGCCACCAGCGACACACCTAGCGGGACTAGCACAGATACGCAGTATTTT
TRBJ2-2 NA NA TRBV7-7 CASSPRVEGTGELFF TGTGCTAGCAGCCCCCGCGTTGAAGGGACCGGGGAGCTGTTTTTT
TRBJ1-1 few NA TRBV24-1 CATSDLTPVVFF TGTGCCACCAGTGATTTGACACCGGTTGTTTTCTTT
TRBJ1-6 NA NA TRBV15 CATSRHGRSSYNSPLHF TGTGCCACCAGCAGACACGGCAGGAGCTCCTATAATTCACCCCTCCACTTT
TRBJ1-1 NA NA TRBV10-3 CAISVGTLNTEAFF TGTGCCATCAGTGTGGGGACCCTGAACACTGAAGCTTTCTTT
TRBJ1-4 many NA TRBV10-3 CAAASGNEKLFF TGTGCCGCGGCGTCGGGGAATGAAAAACTGTTTTTT
TRBJ1-2 many NA TRBV20-1 CSASDSMVPGSYTF TGCAGTGCTAGCGACAGCATGGTCCCTGGCAGCTACACCTTC
TRBJ2-7 NA TRBD2 TRBV10-2 CASNKRGTPYEQYF TGCGCCAGCAATAAGCGGGGTACTCCCTACGAGCAGTACTTC
TRBJ2-7 many TRBD1 TRBV7-2 CASSLRQGATYEQYF TGTGCCAGCAGCCTCCGACAGGGGGCCACCTACGAGCAGTACTTC
TRBJ1-4 many NA TRBV4-2 CASSPRVDEKLFF TGTGCCAGCAGCCCCCGGGTAGATGAAAAACTGTTTTTT
TRBJ1-5 NA TRBD1 TRBV15 CATSSYGTDQPQHF TGTGCCACCAGCAGCTACGGGACAGATCAGCCCCAGCATTTT
TRBJ2-7 once TRBD2 TRBV15 CATSRLASYEQYF TGTGCCACCAGCCGACTAGCTAGCTACGAGCAGTACTTC
TRBJ2-7 many NA TRBV7-8 CASSSLGVAGGEQYF TGTGCCAGCAGCTCCTTGGGGGTAGCAGGTGGCGAGCAGTACTTC
TRBJ2-7 many NA TRBV29-1 CSVGLAGSYEQYF TGCAGCGTTGGTCTGGCGGGATCCTACGAGCAGTACTTC
TRBJ2-5 few TRBD2 TRBV29-1 CSVATSAVLKETQYF TGCAGCGTTGCGACTAGCGCGGTCCTCAAAGAGACCCAGTACTTC
TRBJ2-7 NA TRBD2 TRBV10-3 CAIRALAGAIYEQYF TGTGCCATAAGAGCCCTAGCGGGAGCAATCTACGAGCAGTACTTC
TRBJ2-5 many TRBD2 TRBV6-6 CASSFIGGTSGSRKQETQYF TGTGCCAGCAGTTTCATCGGCGGGACTAGCGGGAGTAGGAAACAAGAGACCCAGTACTTC
TRBJ1-4 many TRBD1 TRBV11-2 CASSLAGGGTNEKLFF TGTGCCAGCAGCTTAGCAGGGGGCGGAACTAATGAAAAACTGTTTTTT
TRBJ2-7 NA NA TRBV2 CASRSMTSYEQYF TGTGCCAGCAGATCTATGACCTCCTACGAGCAGTACTTC
TRBJ1-1 many NA TRBV29-1 CSVDLVGGQIGTEAFF TGCAGCGTTGACCTCGTTGGGGGGCAAATAGGCACTGAAGCTTTCTTT
TRBJ2-5 NA NA TRBV10-3 CATTGLLWETQYF TGTGCCACGACAGGTCTCTTGTGGGAGACCCAGTACTTC
TRBJ2-5 NA NA TRBV12-3/TRBV12-4 CASSLPRGKTQYF TGTGCCAGCAGTTTACCCAGGGGAAAGACCCAGTACTTC
TRBJ2-3 NA TRBD1 TRBV29-1 CSVEDRALTDTQYF TGCAGCGTGGAGGACAGGGCCTTGACAGATACGCAGTATTTT